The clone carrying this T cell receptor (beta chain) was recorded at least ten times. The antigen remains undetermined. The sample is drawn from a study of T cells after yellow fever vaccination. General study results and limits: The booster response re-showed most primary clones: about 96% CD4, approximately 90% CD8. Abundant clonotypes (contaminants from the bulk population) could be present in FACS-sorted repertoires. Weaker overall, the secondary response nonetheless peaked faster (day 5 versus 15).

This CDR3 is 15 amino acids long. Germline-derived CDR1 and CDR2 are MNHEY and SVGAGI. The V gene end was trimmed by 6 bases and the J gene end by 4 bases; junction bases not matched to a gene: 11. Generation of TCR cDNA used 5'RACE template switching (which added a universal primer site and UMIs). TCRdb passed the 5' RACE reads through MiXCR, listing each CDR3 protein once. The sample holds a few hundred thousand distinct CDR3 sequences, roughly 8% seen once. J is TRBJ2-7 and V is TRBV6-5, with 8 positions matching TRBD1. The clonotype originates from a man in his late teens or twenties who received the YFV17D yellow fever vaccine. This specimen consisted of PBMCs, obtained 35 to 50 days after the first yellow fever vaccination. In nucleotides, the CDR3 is TGTGCCAGCAGAGGGGAGACAGGGGCTGGGTACGAGCAGTACTTC. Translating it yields CASRGETGAGYEQYF.